The entry below describes one T cell receptor (beta chain). Its target is not known. The data were obtained in a study of OX40 agonist ivuxolimab in advanced cancers. The study's findings and limits: At doses 0.1 to 3.0 mg/kg, CD4+ and CD8+ clones expanded. Expanded clones were, on average, more numerous among CD8+ T cells than CD4+.

Patients with autoimmune history or systemic immunosuppression were excluded. CDR1 is SGHRS and CDR2 is YFSETQ in the germline V gene. The CDR3 loop spans 16 amino acids. The germline V and J ends were trimmed by 1 base and 1 base, with 13 bases remaining between them. Method: immunoSEQ multiplex PCR; TCRdb's copy keeps in-frame clones and lacks some. The sample holds tens of thousands of clones; about nine tenths are singletons and the top ten take 4.5% to 6%. The gene calls are TRBV5-1 and TRBJ2-3; possible D gene TRBD2, 5 bases. Sequences were derived from CD4+ or CD8+ T cells sorted from blood, sampled in a trial of the OX40 agonist ivuxolimab. The receptor was derived from an adult with an advanced solid tumor such as melanoma, head and neck, liver or kidney cancer. Here the CDR3 DNA reads TGCGCCAGCAGCTTGTACGGACTGGGAGGCACAGATACGCAGTATTTT. This encodes CASSLYGLGGTDTQYF.